This T cell receptor (beta chain) derives from a study of shared clonotypes between healthy human individuals. About the research overall: Three plates each covered CD4 naive and memory; CD8 naive two, CD8 memory one. Whole-study findings and limits: Naive CD4 clonotypes were shared across a handful of donors at roughly 5%.

TCRdb's table, derived via immunoSEQ multiplex PCR, lists solely in-frame clones and lacks some. This table has 2 million to 3 million clones, 93% appearing once. Comment on this clone: Its antigen is currently unknown.

CDR3 length: 10 residues. Per germline, CDR1 SQVTM and CDR2 ANQGSEA. The V and J ends lost 6 bases and 9 bases respectively, with 12 bases between them. The TCR originated in a man aged 18 to 30 in good health. Some clones in this sample may be carry-over from other donors' samples. The rearrangement uses TRBV29-1 and TRBJ2-7; no definite D call. Input material: naive CD4+ T cells from PBMCs. Subset reported: CD45RA+ positively selected. The CDR3 reads CSVRSSVQYF. The CDR3 DNA is TGCAGCGTCCGGTCCTCAGTGCAGTACTTC.